Described below is a single TCR beta chain sequence and its context. Antigen unknown. These data are taken from a study of response to subunit inactivated influenza vaccine. Overall study findings and caveats: Authors suggested each seasonal flu vaccination may recruit only limited numbers of new T cells.

TCRdb reprocessed the RT-PCR reads via MiXCR and lists one record per CDR3 protein. The data contain hundreds of thousands of distinct CDR3 sequences, 16% of them seen just once; the ten biggest clones take up approximately 3%. V lost 3 bases, J lost 2 bases, and 12 bases stayed unmatched. The CDR3 is made up of 17 amino acids. From germline, CDR1 is DFQATT and CDR2 SNEGSKA (reference sequence). The V and J genes are TRBV20-1 and TRBJ2-3; TRBD1 aligns across 9 bases. The sequencing used CD4+ T cells sorted from PBMCs, collected 23 to 25 months after vaccination. The sequence was collected from a man aged 50 to 69 who received an inactivated influenza vaccine. The CDR3 bases are TGCAGTGCTAGGGGGACCGGGACAGGGTTGGACACAGATACGCAGTATTTT. It yields the protein CSARGTGTGLDTDTQYF.